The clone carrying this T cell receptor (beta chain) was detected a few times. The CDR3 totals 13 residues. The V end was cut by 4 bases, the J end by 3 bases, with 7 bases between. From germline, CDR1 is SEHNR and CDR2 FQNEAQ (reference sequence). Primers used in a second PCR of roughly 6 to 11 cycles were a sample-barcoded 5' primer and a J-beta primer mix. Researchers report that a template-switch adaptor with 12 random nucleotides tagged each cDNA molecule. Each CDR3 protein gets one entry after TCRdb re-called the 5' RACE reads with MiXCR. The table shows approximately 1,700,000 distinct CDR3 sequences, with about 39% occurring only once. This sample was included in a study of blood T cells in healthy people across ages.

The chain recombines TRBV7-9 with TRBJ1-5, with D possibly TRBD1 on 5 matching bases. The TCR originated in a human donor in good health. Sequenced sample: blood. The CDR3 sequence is CASSWDFNQPQHF. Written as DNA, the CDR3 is TGTGCCAGCAGCTGGGACTTCAATCAGCCCCAGCATTTT. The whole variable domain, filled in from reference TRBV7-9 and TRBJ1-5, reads DTGVSQNPRHKITKRGQNVTFRCDPISEHNRLYWYRQTLGQGPEFLTYFQNEAQLEKSRLLSDRFSAERPKGSFSTLEIQRTEQGDSAMYLCASSWDFNQPQHFGDGTRLSIL.